This note documents a single T cell receptor beta chain sequence. The entry originates in a study of blood T cell repertoires in COVID-19. Study-wide background: Spain, Italy and the United States supplied samples that represented acute and convalescent COVID-19. PBMCs, B-cell-depleted T cells, or T cells provided the cDNA or gDNA that made up the material.

Original analysis: Nucleated cell counts were estimated from reference gene primer amplification. Clones were sequenced by immunoSEQ multiplex PCR, and TCRdb holds only the in-frame ones, with some missing. The V and J calls and the clone size are those of that table, but D and trimming were determined from the DNA. The data hold about 190,000 clones, with about 80% observed a single time. Per the germline V gene, CDR1 is SGHTA and CDR2 is FQGNSA. The CDR3 sequence is 13 residues long. Trimming took off 3 bases at V and 8 bases at J, with 11 bases between the two ends. Material: peripheral blood. The chain combines TRBV7-2 with TRBJ2-1; the D gene is possibly TRBD2 (5 bases). This clonotype originated in a man aged 55 to 70 with acute or convalescent COVID-19. The CDR3 DNA sequence: TGTGCCAGCAGCTTCGGGCTAGCTTATGAGCAGTTCTTC. Translation: CASSFGLAYEQFF.